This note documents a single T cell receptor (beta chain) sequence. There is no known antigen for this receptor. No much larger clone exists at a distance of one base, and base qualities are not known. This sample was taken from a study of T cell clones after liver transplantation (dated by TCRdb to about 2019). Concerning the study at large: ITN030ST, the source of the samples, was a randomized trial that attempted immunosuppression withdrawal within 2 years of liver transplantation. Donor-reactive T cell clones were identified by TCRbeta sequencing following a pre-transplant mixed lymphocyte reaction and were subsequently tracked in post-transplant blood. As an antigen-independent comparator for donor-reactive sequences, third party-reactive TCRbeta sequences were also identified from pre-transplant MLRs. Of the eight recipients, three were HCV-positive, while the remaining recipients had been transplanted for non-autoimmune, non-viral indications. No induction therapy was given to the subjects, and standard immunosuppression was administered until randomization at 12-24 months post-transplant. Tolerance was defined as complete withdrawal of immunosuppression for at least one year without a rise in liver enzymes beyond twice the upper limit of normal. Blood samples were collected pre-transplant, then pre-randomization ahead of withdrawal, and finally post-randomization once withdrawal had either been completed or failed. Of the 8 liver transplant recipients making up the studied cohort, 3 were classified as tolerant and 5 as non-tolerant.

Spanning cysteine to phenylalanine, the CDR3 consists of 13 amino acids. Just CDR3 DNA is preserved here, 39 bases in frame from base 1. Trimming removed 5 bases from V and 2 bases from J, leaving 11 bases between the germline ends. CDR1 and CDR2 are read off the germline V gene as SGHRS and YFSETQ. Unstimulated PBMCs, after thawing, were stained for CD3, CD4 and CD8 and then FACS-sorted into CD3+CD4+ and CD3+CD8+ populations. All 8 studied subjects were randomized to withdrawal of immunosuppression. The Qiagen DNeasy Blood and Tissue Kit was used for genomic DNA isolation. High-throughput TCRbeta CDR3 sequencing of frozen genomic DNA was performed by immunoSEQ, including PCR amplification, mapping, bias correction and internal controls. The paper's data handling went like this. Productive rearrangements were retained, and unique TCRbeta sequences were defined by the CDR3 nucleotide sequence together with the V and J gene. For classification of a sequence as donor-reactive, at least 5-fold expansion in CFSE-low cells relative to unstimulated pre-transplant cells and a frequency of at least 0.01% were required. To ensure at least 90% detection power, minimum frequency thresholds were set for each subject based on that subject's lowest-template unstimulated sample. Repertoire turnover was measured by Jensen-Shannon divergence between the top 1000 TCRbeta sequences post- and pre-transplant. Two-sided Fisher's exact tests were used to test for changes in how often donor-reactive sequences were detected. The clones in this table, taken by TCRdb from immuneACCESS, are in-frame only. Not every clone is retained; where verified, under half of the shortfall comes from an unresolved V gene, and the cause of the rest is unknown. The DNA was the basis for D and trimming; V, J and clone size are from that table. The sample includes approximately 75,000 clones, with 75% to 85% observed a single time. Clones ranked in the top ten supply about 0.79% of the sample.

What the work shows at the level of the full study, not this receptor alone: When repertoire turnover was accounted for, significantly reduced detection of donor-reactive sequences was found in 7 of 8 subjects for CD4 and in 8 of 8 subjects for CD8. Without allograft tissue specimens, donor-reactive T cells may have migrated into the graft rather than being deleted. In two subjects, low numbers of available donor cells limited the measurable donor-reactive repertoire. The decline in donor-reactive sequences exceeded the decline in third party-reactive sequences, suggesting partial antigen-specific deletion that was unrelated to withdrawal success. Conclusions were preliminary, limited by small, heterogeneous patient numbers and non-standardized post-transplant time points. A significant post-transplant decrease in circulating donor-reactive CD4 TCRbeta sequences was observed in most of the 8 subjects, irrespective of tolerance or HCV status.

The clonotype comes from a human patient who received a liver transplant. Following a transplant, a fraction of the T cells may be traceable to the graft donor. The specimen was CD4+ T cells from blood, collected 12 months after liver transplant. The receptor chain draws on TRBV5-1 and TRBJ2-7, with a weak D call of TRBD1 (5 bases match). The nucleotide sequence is TGCGCCAGCAGATTCCAGGGAACCTACGAGCAGTACTTC. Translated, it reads CASRFQGTYEQYF. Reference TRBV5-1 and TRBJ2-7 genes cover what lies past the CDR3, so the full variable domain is KAGVTQTPRYLIKTRGQQVTLSCSPISGHRSVSWYQQTPGQGLQFLFEYFSETQRNKGNFPGRFSGRQFSNSRSEMNVSTLELGDSALYLCASRFQGTYEQYFGPGTRLTVT.